The clone carrying this T cell receptor beta chain has more than one count but fewer than ten. One entry per CDR3 protein, called by TCRdb with MiXCR from the reads. Counted here are around 180,000 distinct CDR3 sequences, under 25% occurring once; the ten biggest clones make up approximately 2.9%. This sample was included in a study of T cell repertoires in cytomegalovirus infection. The CDR3 sequence is 17 residues long. Trimming left V 1 base short and J 0 bases short, with 14 bases between. Germline V lookup: CDR1 SGHRS, CDR2 YFSETQ. V usage is TRBV5-1 and J usage is TRBJ1-3; D gene ambiguous. Sequenced: PBMCs. This TCR came from a human donor in good health (CMV status not recorded). Some clones in this sample may be carry-over from other donors' samples. Written as DNA, the CDR3 is TGCGCCAGCAGCTTGTCTTCACTCCGGAGCTCTGGAAACACCATATATTTT. Its protein is CASSLSSLRSSGNTIYF.